The next 28 T cell receptor beta chains were all read from a single sample in a study of T cell responses to AZD1222 COVID-19 vaccine. Only in-frame clones appear in the TCRdb table, and some are missing; sequencing was by immunoSEQ multiplex PCR. The data contain about 140,000 clones, around 89% of them singletons. Source: peripheral blood, taken on day 0 of AZD1222 vaccination. These receptors were collected from an adult in good health.

This clone appeared a single time. This chain connects TRBV4-2 to TRBJ2-3; 8 bases are shared with TRBD2. V lost 0 bases, J lost 5 bases, and 10 bases stayed unmatched. CDR1 LGHNA and CDR2 YNFKEQ come from the germline V gene. The CDR3 is 17 residues long. CDR3 sequence: CASSQEVTGGPRDTQYF. For the CDR3, the DNA is TGTGCCAGCAGCCAAGAGGTCACGGGGGGGCCGAGAGATACGCAGTATTTT.

This chain joins TRBV2 and TRBJ2-7; 12 bases match TRBD2. CDR1 and CDR2 from the germline V gene are SNHLY and FYNNEI. The CDR3 has 17 residues. The V and J ends lost 10 bases and 2 bases, in that order; junction bases with no gene match: 15. CDR3 residues: CATTGPPTSGRTYEQYF. In DNA, the CDR3 is TGTGCCACCACAGGGCCCCCCACTAGCGGGAGGACCTACGAGCAGTACTTC.

The chain recombines TRBV11-1 with TRBJ2-1, with D possibly TRBD2 on 6 matching bases. CDR1 is SGHAT, CDR2 FQDESV, per germline (reference sequence). Deletions cut 6 bases from V and 8 bases from J, with 17 bases between. The CDR3 totals 14 residues. The CDR3 region has the DNA TGTGCCAGCAGTGTAGCGGCAGGAGGCGATGAGCAGTTCTTC. Encoded protein: CASSVAAGGDEQFF.

The CDR3 nucleotides are TGTGCAAGTCGCTTAGTGCGACTAGCGGGAGGGCCGGGGTGGTACGAGCAGTACTTC. This encodes CASRLVRLAGGPGWYEQYF. This sequence joins TRBV12-2 and TRBJ2-7; the table's D gene call, TRBD2, was not cross checked with the DNA. TRBV12-2 is recorded as a pseudogene. The CDR3 consists of 19 residues.

The chain recombines TRBV5-8 with TRBJ1-1; TRBD1 matches 7 bases. The trim removed 4 bases at V and 2 bases at J, leaving 11 bases unmatched. The germline CDR1 and CDR2 sequences are SGHTS and YDEGEE. This CDR3 is 16 amino acids long. The CDR3 nucleotides read TGTGCCAGCAGCCCGGCGACCGGGACAGCCAACACTGAAGCTTTCTTT. Translation gives CASSPATGTANTEAFF.

This chain uses TRBV9 with TRBJ2-5; the match to TRBD2 covers 7 bases. Germline V lookup: CDR1 SGDLS, CDR2 YYNGEE. The ends lost 3 bases at V and 5 bases at J; junction bases unmatched: 10. This CDR3 comprises 15 residues. In DNA, the CDR3 is TGTGCCAGCAGCGCTCAGAGCGGGATGAGGGAGACCCAGTACTTC. This sequence encodes CASSAQSGMRETQYF.

J is TRBJ1-1 and V is TRBV18, with D possibly TRBD1 on 6 matching bases. Trimming stripped 5 bases from V and 0 bases from J, with 13 bases between. This CDR3 is built from 15 residues. Germline CDR1 KGHSH, CDR2 LQKENI. The CDR3: CASSSPQGLNTEAFF. CDR3 coding DNA: TGTGCCAGCTCATCCCCCCAGGGGTTGAACACTGAAGCTTTCTTT.

The genes are TRBV5-1 and TRBJ1-2; D is undetermined. The V gene's germline CDR1 is SGHRS and CDR2 YFSETQ. V was cut by 1 base and J by 0 bases, with 7 bases left in between. The length of the CDR3 is 14 residues. CDR3 region: CASSLLGTNYGYTF. The CDR3 DNA follows: TGCGCCAGCAGCTTGCTGGGGACTAACTATGGCTACACCTTC. Drawing the rest from reference TRBV5-1 and TRBJ1-2, the complete variable domain is KAGVTQTPRYLIKTRGQQVTLSCSPISGHRSVSWYQQTPGQGLQFLFEYFSETQRNKGNFPGRFSGRQFSNSRSEMNVSTLELGDSALYLCASSLLGTNYGYTFGSGTRLTVV.

This rearrangement joins TRBV9 to TRBJ2-3, with 7 bases identical to TRBD1. The germline V gene encodes CDR1 SGDLS and CDR2 YYNGEE. The CDR3 consists of 16 residues. After removal of 3 bases from V and 2 bases from J, the junction contained 9 bases not matched to a gene. CDR3 sequence reads: CASSGLGQATTDTQYF. The CDR3, as DNA: TGTGCCAGCAGCGGGCTTGGACAGGCTACCACAGATACGCAGTATTTT.

This sequence joins TRBV19 and TRBJ2-5, with 7 bases that match TRBD1. In germline, CDR1 is LNHDA, CDR2 SQIVND (reference sequence). The CDR3 length is 15 residues. The trim removed 7 bases at V and 4 bases at J, leaving 12 bases unmatched. The CDR3 here is CASNAGTAVGETQYF. CDR3 nucleotides: TGTGCCAGTAATGCCGGGACAGCCGTAGGAGAGACCCAGTACTTC.

The genes are TRBV29-1 and TRBJ2-5; a possible D gene is TRBD2 (7 bases). CDR1 is SQVTM and CDR2 is ANQGSEA in the germline V gene. The V and J ends lost 6 bases and 5 bases respectively, with 19 bases between them. The CDR3 length is 14 residues. The CDR3 loop is CSVNLGGGDETQYF. CDR3 sequence (DNA): TGCAGCGTGAACCTAGGGGGGGGCGATGAGACCCAGTACTTC.

The CDR3 DNA is TGTGCCAGCAGCGTCTACGCTAGCGGGGCTAGCACAGATACGCAGTATTTT. Residues: CASSVYASGASTDTQYF. This rearrangement joins TRBV9 to TRBJ2-3; 9 bases are a match to TRBD2. CDR1 and CDR2 (germline): SGDLS, YYNGEE. V gave up 2 bases and J gave up 0 bases; unmatched junction bases: 7. CDR3 length equals 17 residues.

This sequence joins TRBV7-9 and TRBJ1-1; TRBD1 agrees at 8 bases. Unmatched junction bases numbered 8, after V lost 4 bases and J lost 7 bases. The CDR3 is made up of 14 amino acids. Germline values: CDR1 SEHNR, CDR2 FQNEAQ (reference sequence). Written as DNA, the CDR3 is TGTGCCAGCAGCTCTTCAGGGGGCGTTGGTGAAGCTTTCTTT. Its protein is CASSSSGGVGEAFF.

In its sample, this clone was seen once. This chain joins TRBV5-8 and TRBJ2-1; D possibly corresponds to TRBD2 (6 bases). Trimming stripped 7 bases from V and 0 bases from J, with 14 bases between. This CDR3 comprises 15 residues. Germline CDR1 SGHTS, CDR2 YDEGEE. CDR3 sequence reads: CASDLRGSSYNEQFF. CDR3 DNA sequence: TGTGCCAGCGACCTCCGGGGGAGCTCCTACAATGAGCAGTTCTTC. The complete variable domain, with remaining parts taken from reference TRBV5-8 and TRBJ2-1, reads EAGVTQSPTHLIKTRGQQATLRCSPISGHTSVYWYQQALGLGLQFLLWYDEGEERNRGNFPPRFSGRQFPNYSSELNVNALELEDSALYLCASDLRGSSYNEQFFGPGTRLTVL.

This sequence joins TRBV2 and TRBJ2-2, with 7 bases identical to TRBD2. Germline CDR1 and CDR2: SNHLY and FYNNEI. This CDR3 has 13 residues. The ends lost 8 bases at V and 2 bases at J; junction bases unmatched: 2. CDR3 in amino acids: CASRDYNTGELFF. The CDR3 DNA reads TGTGCCAGCCGGGACTATAACACCGGGGAGCTGTTTTTT.

The genes are TRBV7-3 and TRBJ2-5, with D maybe TRBD1 (5 bases). Germline values: CDR1 SGHTA, CDR2 FQGTGA. CDR3 length: 15 amino acids. V dropped 4 bases and J dropped 5 bases, with 17 bases sitting between them. The CDR3 nucleotides are TGTGCCAGCAGCTCTGGGGCCTCGCCCTGGGAGACCCAGTACTTC. This translates into CASSSGASPWETQYF.

Turning to this clone: Other nucleotide sequences from this sample produce the same CDR3. The V gene is TRBV15, the J gene TRBJ2-7; tentatively, D is TRBD2 (6 bases). The CDR3 has 14 amino acids. Germline CDR1 reads LNHNV; CDR2 reads YYDKDF (reference sequence). V shed 2 bases and J shed 0 bases, with 8 bases lying between them. CDR3 DNA: TGTGCCACCAGCAGACGGGACTTCTCCTACGAGCAGTACTTC. Protein: CATSRRDFSYEQYF.

This sequence joins TRBV6-1 and TRBJ2-1, with 13 nucleotides matching TRBD2. CDR1 and CDR2 from the germline V gene are MNHNS and SASEGT. This CDR3 has 16 amino acids. The ends lost 3 bases at V and 7 bases at J; junction bases unmatched: 6. Here the CDR3 reads CASSDGGTSGINEQFF. The CDR3 bases are TGTGCCAGCAGTGACGGCGGGACTAGCGGGATTAATGAGCAGTTCTTC.

This sequence joins TRBV7-9 and TRBJ2-3; 8 positions match TRBD1. The CDR3 is 15 residues long. V lost 5 bases to trimming and J lost 1 base; unmatched junction nucleotides: 5. CDR1 is SEHNR, CDR2 FQNEAQ, per germline (reference sequence). The CDR3 region is CASSPWTGRTDTQYF. In nucleotides, the CDR3 is TGTGCCAGCAGCCCTTGGACAGGGCGCACAGATACGCAGTATTTT.

V is TRBV19 and J is TRBJ1-1; TRBD1 is a possible D gene (6 bases). Between the trimmed V and J ends, which lost 6 bases and 3 bases, there was a span of 11 bases. Germline-derived CDR1 and CDR2 are LNHDA and SQIVND (reference sequence). The CDR3 spans 13 residues. CDR3 in amino acids: CASRPQGYTEAFF. In nucleotides, the CDR3 is TGTGCCAGTAGGCCCCAGGGGTACACTGAAGCTTTCTTT.

The chain carries TRBV27 and TRBJ2-3, with 8 bases matching TRBD1. CDR1 is MNHEY, CDR2 SMNVEV, per germline (reference sequence). J was trimmed by 4 bases and V by 3 bases; bases with no gene match: 6. CDR3 length: 15 amino acids. The CDR3 protein is CASSLSTGAADTQYF. The CDR3 region has the DNA TGTGCCAGCAGTTTGTCGACAGGGGCGGCAGATACGCAGTATTTT.

This clone appeared once. J is TRBJ2-1 and V is TRBV9; a weak D match, TRBD2 (6 bases). The CDR3 spans 15 residues. Deletions cut 4 bases from V and 6 bases from J, with 17 bases between. Germline V gene lookup returns CDR1 SGDLS and CDR2 YYNGEE. The CDR3 protein is CASSPLSGSGNEQFF. The CDR3 coding sequence is TGTGCCAGCAGCCCATTGAGCGGGTCCGGCAATGAGCAGTTCTTC.

This chain joins TRBV7-8 and TRBJ2-1, with 7 positions matching TRBD2. This CDR3 is built from 16 residues. Germline V gene data show CDR1 as SGHVS and CDR2 as FQNEAQ. Trimming removed 1 base from V and 15 bases from J; junction bases left unmatched: 18. The CDR3 DNA is TGTGCCAGCAGCTTAGTCCGGCCGGGAGGCCTGCACTTTCTGTTCTTC. It is translated as CASSLVRPGGLHFLFF. The whole variable domain, filled in from reference TRBV7-8 and TRBJ2-1, reads GAGVSQSPRYKVAKRGQDVALRCDPISGHVSLFWYQQALGQGPEFLTYFQNEAQLDKSGLPSDRFFAERPEGSVSTLKIQRTQQEDSAVYLCASSLVRPGGLHFLFFGPGTRLTVL.

The chain joins TRBV19 to TRBJ1-5; D is unclear. Germline-derived CDR1 and CDR2 are LNHDA and SQIVND (reference sequence). The CDR3 totals 16 residues. Trimming removed 0 bases at V and 3 bases at J, with 12 bases between. The CDR3 loop is CASSIDSRQTNQPQHF. The CDR3 nucleotides are TGTGCCAGTAGTATAGATTCCCGGCAGACCAATCAGCCCCAGCATTTT. Combining the CDR3 with reference TRBV19 and TRBJ1-5 gives the whole variable domain DGGITQSPKYLFRKEGQNVTLSCEQNLNHDAMYWYRQDPGQGLRLIYYSQIVNDFQKGDIAEGYSVSREKKESFPLTVTSAQKNPTAFYLCASSIDSRQTNQPQHFGDGTRLSIL.

The chain has TRBV12-3 or TRBV12-4 and TRBJ1-5; D is possibly TRBD1 (5 bases). Trimming removed 5 bases from V and 9 bases from J, with 14 bases in between. The CDR3 is 13 amino acids. CDR3 protein: CASSMNQGSPQHF. The CDR3 DNA follows: TGTGCCAGCAGTATGAATCAGGGTTCGCCCCAGCATTTT.

This clone appeared once. V is TRBV4-1 and J is TRBJ1-5; D might be TRBD1 (6 bases). V lost 2 bases and J lost 4, with 12 bases in between. From germline, CDR1 is MGHRA and CDR2 YSYEKL. This CDR3 spans 15 amino acids. The CDR3 protein is CASSQRGGGNQPQHF. CDR3 in DNA: TGCGCCAGCAGCCAACGAGGGGGTGGTAATCAGCCCCAGCATTTT.

The chain recombines TRBV7-2 with TRBJ2-1, with 10 positions matching TRBD2. CDR3 length equals 17 residues. V was clipped by 1 base and J by 4 bases; unmatched bases: 7. Germline V gene lookup returns CDR1 SGHTA and CDR2 FQGNSA. CDR3 DNA: TGTGCCAGCAGCTTAGGAGTTAGCGGGGGGAAATACAATGAGCAGTTCTTC. Translated, it gives CASSLGVSGGKYNEQFF.

The V call is TRBV4-3, the J call TRBJ1-6, with TRBD1 as a possible D gene (5 bases). With 3 bases removed from V and 4 bases from J, the gap between germline ends came to 13 bases. The CDR3 has 16 residues. Germline V gives CDR1 LGHNA, CDR2 YSLEER. In nucleotides, the CDR3 is TGCGCCAGCAGCCACTCCCGGGACGGATATAATTCACCCCTCCACTTT. It is translated as CASSHSRDGYNSPLHF.